This passage covers 6 T cell receptor beta chains from one sample sequenced in a study of shared clonotypes between healthy human individuals. Sequenced by immunoSEQ multiplex PCR; TCRdb stores in-frame clones only, minus some. The profile shows around 1.9 million clones, around 93% of them singletons. CD8 cells classed as naive were CD45RO-negative and positively selected for CCR7, excluding terminally differentiated effector memory CD45RA+ cells. Source material: naive CD8+ T cells from PBMCs. The receptors derive from a man younger than 35 in good health. Some clones in this sample may be carry-over from other donors' samples.

The V gene is TRBV28, the J gene TRBJ2-7, with D possibly matching TRBD2 (5 bases). Trimming removed 3 bases from V and 6 bases from J, with 12 bases in between. Germline V gene data show CDR1 as MDHEN and CDR2 as SYDVKM. The CDR3 contains 13 residues. The CDR3 region is CASSFPLDPEQYF. CDR3 nucleotide sequence: TGTGCCAGCAGTTTCCCACTAGACCCCGAGCAGTACTTC.

The chain recombines TRBV9 with TRBJ2-2; no firm D call. The germline gives CDR1 SGDLS, CDR2 YYNGEE. The V end lost 5 bases, the J end lost 3 bases, and 20 bases lay between the germline ends. The CDR3 contains 17 residues. CDR3 sequence reads: CASSGPFPRADTGELFF. CDR3 nucleotides: TGTGCCAGCAGTGGACCTTTTCCCCGGGCGGACACCGGGGAGCTGTTTTTT.

The chain carries TRBV7-9 and TRBJ2-7; a possible D gene is TRBD1 (6 bases). Germline V gives CDR1 SEHNR, CDR2 FQNEAQ (reference sequence). With 4 bases removed from V and 1 base from J, the gap between germline ends came to 14 bases. This CDR3 contains 15 residues. The CDR3 DNA is TGTGCCAGCAGCTCCCCCGGACAGACATCCTACGAGCAGTACTTC. Its translation is CASSSPGQTSYEQYF.

V and J are TRBV2 and TRBJ1-5, with D possibly matching TRBD1 (5 bases). The CDR3 covers 14 residues. V lost 7 bases to trimming and J lost 4 bases, with 14 bases between them. The germline V gene encodes CDR1 SNHLY and CDR2 FYNNEI. This chain's CDR3 is CASTSSEGNQPQHF. The CDR3 nucleotides are TGTGCCAGCACGTCTAGTGAGGGGAATCAGCCCCAGCATTTT.

V and J are TRBV5-5 and TRBJ1-1, with D possibly being TRBD1 (6 bases). Trimming pared 4 bases from V and 1 base from J, leaving 20 bases between. This CDR3 has 17 residues. Germline assignment: CDR1 SGHKS and CDR2 YYEKEE (reference sequence). Here the CDR3 reads CASSRNRVQVPNTEAFF. CDR3 sequence (DNA): TGTGCCAGCAGCAGGAACAGGGTTCAGGTCCCGAACACTGAAGCTTTCTTT.

Only one count was recorded for this clone. The chain links TRBV7-6 to TRBJ1-1; D gene unclear. Germline V gene sequence: CDR1 SGHVS, CDR2 FNYEAQ. This CDR3 contains 13 residues. Trimming removed 5 bases from V and 5 bases from J, with 12 bases in between. The CDR3 region is CASSPGKRTEAFF. The CDR3 nucleotides read TGTGCCAGCAGCCCGGGCAAGAGGACTGAAGCTTTCTTT.